This paragraph covers one T cell receptor beta chain sequence. No antigen is known for it. One junction end disagrees with the germline gene, perhaps due to a read error. The data belong to a study of immune heterogeneity within non-small cell lung tumors. Overall study: Among the tumors, several were squamous cell carcinomas, about nine were non-squamous carcinomas and 1 was not otherwise specified. General study results and limits: Multiple tumor sites within a patient showed recurrence of identical dominant CDR3 beta clonotypes; site-unique high-frequency clones were present as well. Between one patient and another, high-frequency T-cell receptor beta clonotypes were largely distinct.

Multiplex PCR with 32 V and 13 J primers amplified TCR beta CDR3. TCRdb reprocessed the multiplex PCR reads via MiXCR and lists one record per CDR3 protein. The table records just over 3,500 distinct CDR3 sequences, 27% of them present only once. Germline CDR1 MNHNS, CDR2 SASEGT. This CDR3 region has 14 residues. Bulk tumor gDNA, about 630 ng per sample, served as the TCR template. Surgeons took several biopsies per primary tumor, spaced far apart, during surgery. Samples came from untreated patients having curative surgery for newly diagnosed non-small cell lung cancer. Sequencing was performed on lung tumor tissue. The J gene is TRBJ2-7, the V gene TRBV6-1, with D perhaps matching TRBD1 or TRBD2 (6 bases each). The clonotype originates from a man aged 60-69 years with non-small cell lung cancer. CDR3 bases: TGTGCCTCAGCCCGGGGGCCAACCTCCTACGATCAGTACTTC. It yields the protein CASARGPTSYDQYF.